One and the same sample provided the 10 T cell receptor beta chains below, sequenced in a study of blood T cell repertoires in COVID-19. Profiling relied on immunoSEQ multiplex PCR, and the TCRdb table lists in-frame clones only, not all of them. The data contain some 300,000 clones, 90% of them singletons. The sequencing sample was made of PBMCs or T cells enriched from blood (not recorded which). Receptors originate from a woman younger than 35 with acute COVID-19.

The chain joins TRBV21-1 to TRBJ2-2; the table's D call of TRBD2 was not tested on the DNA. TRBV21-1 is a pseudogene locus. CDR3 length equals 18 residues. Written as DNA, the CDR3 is TGTGCCAGCAGCACCCCTCTTCTGGCACGGAGAAACACCGGGGAGCTGTTTTTT. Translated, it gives CASSTPLLARRNTGELFF.

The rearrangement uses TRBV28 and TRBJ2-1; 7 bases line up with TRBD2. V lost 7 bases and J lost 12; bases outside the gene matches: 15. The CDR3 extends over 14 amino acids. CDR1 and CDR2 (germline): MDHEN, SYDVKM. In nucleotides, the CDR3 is TGTGCCAGCACCCCTGGGCTAGCGGCCTTGGGGCAGTTCTTC. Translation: CASTPGLAALGQFF.

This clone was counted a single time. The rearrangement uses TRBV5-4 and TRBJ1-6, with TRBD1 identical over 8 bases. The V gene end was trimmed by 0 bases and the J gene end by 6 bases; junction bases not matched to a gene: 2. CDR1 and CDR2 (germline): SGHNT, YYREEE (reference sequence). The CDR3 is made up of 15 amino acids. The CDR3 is CASSLVGQGNSPLHF. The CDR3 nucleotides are TGTGCCAGCAGCTTGGTTGGACAGGGTAATTCACCCCTCCACTTT.

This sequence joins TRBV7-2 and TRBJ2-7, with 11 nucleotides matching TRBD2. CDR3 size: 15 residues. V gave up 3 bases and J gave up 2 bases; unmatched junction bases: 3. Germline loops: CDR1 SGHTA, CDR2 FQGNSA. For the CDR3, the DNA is TGTGCCAGCAGCTTGCTAGCGGGAGGCCCCTACGAGCAGTACTTC. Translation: CASSLLAGGPYEQYF.

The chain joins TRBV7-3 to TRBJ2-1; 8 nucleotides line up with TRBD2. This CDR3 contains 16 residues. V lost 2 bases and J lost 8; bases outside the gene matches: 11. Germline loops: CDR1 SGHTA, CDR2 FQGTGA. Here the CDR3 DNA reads TGTGCCAGCAGCTTAGGATGGCGGGAGGAAGGCGATGAGCAGTTCTTC. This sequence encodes CASSLGWREEGDEQFF.

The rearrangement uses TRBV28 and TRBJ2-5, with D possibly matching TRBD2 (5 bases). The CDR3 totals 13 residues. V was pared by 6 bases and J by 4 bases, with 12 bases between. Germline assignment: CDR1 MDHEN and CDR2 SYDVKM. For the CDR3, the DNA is TGTGCCAGCAGCCAAGCGGTCGTAGAGACCCAGTACTTC. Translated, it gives CASSQAVVETQYF.

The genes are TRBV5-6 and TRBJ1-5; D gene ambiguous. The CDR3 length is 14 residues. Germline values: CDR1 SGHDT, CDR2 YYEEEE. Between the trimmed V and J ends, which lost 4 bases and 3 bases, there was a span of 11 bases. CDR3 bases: TGTGCCAGCAGCAGCAGACACCTCAATCAGCCCCAGCATTTT. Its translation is CASSSRHLNQPQHF.

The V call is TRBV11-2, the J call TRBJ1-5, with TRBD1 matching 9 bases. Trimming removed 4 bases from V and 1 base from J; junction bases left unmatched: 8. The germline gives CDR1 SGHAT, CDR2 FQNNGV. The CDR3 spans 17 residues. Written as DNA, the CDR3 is TGTGCCAGCAGCTCCGGGACAGGGTTCGGAAGCAATCAGCCCCAGCATTTT. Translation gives CASSSGTGFGSNQPQHF.

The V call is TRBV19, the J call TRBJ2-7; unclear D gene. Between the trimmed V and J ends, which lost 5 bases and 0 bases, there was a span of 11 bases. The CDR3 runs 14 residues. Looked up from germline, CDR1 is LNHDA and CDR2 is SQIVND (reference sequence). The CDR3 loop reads CASSLGSSSYEQYF. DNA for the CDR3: TGTGCCAGTAGTTTAGGATCTAGCTCCTACGAGCAGTACTTC.

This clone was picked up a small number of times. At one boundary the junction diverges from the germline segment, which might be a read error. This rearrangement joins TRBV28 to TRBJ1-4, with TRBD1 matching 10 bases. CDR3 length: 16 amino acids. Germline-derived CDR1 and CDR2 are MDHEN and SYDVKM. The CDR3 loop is CASSQPGQGYNERLFF. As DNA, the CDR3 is TGTGCCAGCAGTCAGCCGGGACAGGGGTATAATGAAAGACTGTTTTTT.